A single sample gave rise to the 25 T cell receptor beta chains below, sequenced in a study of blood T cell repertoires in COVID-19. Data came from immunoSEQ multiplex PCR; TCRdb stores just in-frame clones and leaves some out. The table lists approximately 220,000 clones, 70% to 90% of them singletons. Sequenced sample: peripheral blood. All receptors come from a man aged 35 to 55 with acute or convalescent COVID-19.

The V and J genes are TRBV2 and TRBJ1-6, with D maybe TRBD1 (6 bases). The germline CDR1 and CDR2 sequences are SNHLY and FYNNEI. This CDR3 comprises 17 residues. Trimming stripped 7 bases from V and 7 bases from J, with 23 bases between. This CDR3 reads CASTSAKGGGPNSPLHF. DNA for the CDR3: TGTGCCAGCACCTCTGCAAAGGGGGGGGGTCCCAATTCACCCCTCCACTTT.

J is TRBJ1-1 and V is TRBV24-1; tentative D call: TRBD1 (6 bases). The CDR3 runs to 16 residues. V was clipped by 6 bases and J by 5 bases, with 21 bases between them. The germline gives CDR1 KGHDR, CDR2 SFDVKD. This CDR3 reads CATSPSGAGGITEAFF. The DNA of the CDR3 is TGTGCCACCAGTCCATCAGGGGCGGGGGGTATTACTGAAGCTTTCTTT.

The chain recombines TRBV27 with TRBJ2-7; a weak D match, TRBD2 (5 bases). The V gene lost 3 bases and the J gene lost 2 bases, with 14 bases spanning the gap. Germline V gene lookup returns CDR1 MNHEY and CDR2 SMNVEV (reference sequence). The length of the CDR3 is 15 residues. The CDR3, as DNA: TGTGCCAGCAGTTTCATCGGGAACTCTCCCTACGAGCAGTACTTC. It specifies CASSFIGNSPYEQYF.

The DNA for the CDR3 is TGTGCCAGCAGCCTGCGGGGGTCCCAAGGGGAGCAGTTCTTC. This translates into CASSLRGSQGEQFF. The gene calls are TRBV7-3 and TRBJ2-1; TRBD2 aligns across 7 bases. The CDR3 consists of 14 residues. Trimming cost V 5 bases and J 10 bases; bases outside gene matches: 11. Germline V gene sequence: CDR1 SGHTA, CDR2 FQGTGA.

The rearrangement links TRBV27 to TRBJ2-7; D may be TRBD1 (6 bases). The V and J ends lost 0 bases and 3 bases respectively, with 21 bases between them. The CDR3 has 18 amino acids. CDR1 MNHEY and CDR2 SMNVEV come from the germline V gene (reference sequence). The CDR3 sequence is CASSLSGGLRLGDYEQYF. CDR3 DNA: TGTGCCAGCAGTTTATCTGGGGGCCTTAGGTTGGGGGACTACGAGCAGTACTTC.

The chain recombines TRBV4-1 with TRBJ2-7; 7 bases are shared with TRBD1. In germline, CDR1 is MGHRA, CDR2 YSYEKL. This CDR3 region has 15 residues. J was trimmed by 3 bases and V by 4 bases; bases with no gene match: 9. CDR3 nucleotides: TGCGCCAGCAGCCTCACGCCCCAGGGGGACTACGAGCAGTACTTC. This encodes CASSLTPQGDYEQYF.

This chain connects TRBV6-5 to TRBJ1-4, with unresolved D. The CDR3 is 16 amino acids. CDR1 is MNHEY and CDR2 is SVGAGI in the germline V gene. The V gene lost 4 bases and the J gene lost 4 bases, with 16 bases spanning the gap. CDR3 sequence: CASSSSPRGINEKLFF. The CDR3 DNA follows: TGTGCCAGCAGTTCCAGCCCCAGAGGGATTAATGAAAAACTGTTTTTT.

This chain uses TRBV28 with TRBJ2-3; D gene unclear. Trimming removed 5 bases at V and 0 bases at J, with 12 bases between. Germline loops: CDR1 MDHEN, CDR2 SYDVKM. There are 15 residues in the CDR3. Here the CDR3 reads CASSPLPRSTDTQYF. The CDR3 DNA is TGTGCCAGCAGTCCCCTCCCTAGGAGCACAGATACGCAGTATTTT.

This clone was recorded once. The V and J genes are TRBV27 and TRBJ2-1; the match to TRBD2 covers 11 bases. With 7 bases clipped from V and 4 bases from J, the junction kept 12 bases outside the gene matches. CDR3 size: 17 residues. Germline V CDR1 and CDR2: MNHEY, SMNVEV (reference sequence). CDR3: CASTLAGGPGFYNEQFF. Written as DNA, the CDR3 is TGTGCCAGCACATTAGCGGGAGGGCCCGGTTTTTACAATGAGCAGTTCTTC.

The chain links TRBV29-1 to TRBJ1-2, with 7 positions matching TRBD1. The CDR3 contains 12 residues. Trimming removed 8 bases from V and 4 bases from J; junction bases left unmatched: 7. The germline gives CDR1 SQVTM, CDR2 ANQGSEA. The CDR3 protein is CSSATGSYGYTF. As DNA, the CDR3 is TGCAGCTCCGCGACAGGGAGCTATGGCTACACCTTC.

The sample holds one count of this clone. The junction and the germline gene differ at one end; a read error may be behind it. The chain recombines TRBV19 with TRBJ2-6, with D unresolved. Looked up from germline, CDR1 is LNHDA and CDR2 is SQIVND (reference sequence). The CDR3 is 14 residues long. The CDR3 DNA is TGTGCCAGCAGTACGGGCTCTGGGGCCAACGTCCTGACTTTC. Translating it yields CASSTGSGANVLTF.

In its sample, this clone was seen once. The chain combines TRBV7-3 with TRBJ2-1; D call uncertain. The V gene's germline CDR1 is SGHTA and CDR2 FQGTGA. V lost 1 base, J lost 2 bases, and 9 bases lay in between. The CDR3 extends over 15 amino acids. CDR3 sequence: CASSLRQAAYNEQFF. DNA of the CDR3: TGTGCCAGCAGCTTAAGGCAGGCAGCCTACAATGAGCAGTTCTTC.

The chain carries TRBV11-2 and TRBJ1-1, with 9 bases aligning to TRBD1. J gave up 1 base and V 6 bases, and 6 bases lay outside the gene matches. The V gene's germline CDR1 is SGHAT and CDR2 FQNNGV. The CDR3 contains 15 residues. The CDR3 loop reads CASSRGTGRNTEAFF. The DNA for the CDR3 is TGTGCCAGCAGTCGCGGGACAGGGCGGAACACTGAAGCTTTCTTT.

This rearrangement joins TRBV7-2 to TRBJ2-3; 7 positions match TRBD1. V was clipped by 5 bases and J by 4 bases; unmatched bases: 9. The CDR3 is 15 residues long. Germline CDR1 is SGHTA and CDR2 is FQGNSA. CDR3 protein: CASSVDRVRADTQYF. In DNA, the CDR3 is TGTGCCAGCAGCGTAGACAGGGTACGGGCAGATACGCAGTATTTT. Combining the CDR3 with reference TRBV7-2 and TRBJ2-3 gives the whole variable domain GAGVSQSPSNKVTEKGKDVELRCDPISGHTALYWYRQSLGQGLEFLIYFQGNSAPDKSGLPSDRFSAERTGGSVSTLTIQRTQQEDSAVYLCASSVDRVRADTQYFGPGTRLTVL.

V is TRBV19 and J is TRBJ1-3; 7 bases are shared with TRBD1. Germline-derived CDR1 and CDR2 are LNHDA and SQIVND (reference sequence). Trimming removed 9 bases from V and 4 bases from J; junction bases left unmatched: 12. The CDR3 spans 15 residues. The DNA for the CDR3 is TGTGCCAGCCACCCTACTACAGGGGCCGGAAACACCATATATTTT. Residues: CASHPTTGAGNTIYF.

The chain combines TRBV18 with TRBJ1-4; 10 positions agree with TRBD1. Trimming at V came to 5 bases and at J to 7 bases, leaving 13 bases not matched to a gene. The CDR3 has 17 residues. Germline V gene sequence: CDR1 KGHSH, CDR2 LQKENI. The CDR3 region is CASSVALYRDRGEKLFF. CDR3 nucleotide sequence: TGTGCCAGCTCAGTTGCTCTTTACCGGGACAGGGGTGAAAAACTGTTTTTT.

The gene calls are TRBV2 and TRBJ2-2, with D tentatively TRBD2 (5 bases). CDR1 is SNHLY, CDR2 FYNNEI, per germline. The V gene lost 9 bases and the J gene lost 2 bases, with 10 bases spanning the gap. This CDR3 contains 13 residues. This CDR3 reads CASGLGNTGELFF. The CDR3 DNA reads as TGTGCCAGTGGACTGGGTAACACCGGGGAGCTGTTTTTT. Combining the CDR3 with reference TRBV2 and TRBJ2-2 gives the whole variable domain EPEVTQTPSHQVTQMGQEVILRCVPISNHLYFYWYRQILGQKVEFLVSFYNNEISEKSEIFDDQFSVERPDGSNFTLKIRSTKLEDSAMYFCASGLGNTGELFFGEGSRLTVL.

V usage is TRBV7-6 and J usage is TRBJ2-7; D not resolved. CDR3 size: 13 residues. Germline V gene lookup returns CDR1 SGHVS and CDR2 FNYEAQ. Trimming removed 2 bases at V and 5 bases at J, with 10 bases between. The CDR3 nucleotides are TGTGCCAGCAGCTTAACCCCTTCGGACGAGCAGTACTTC. It yields the protein CASSLTPSDEQYF.

The chain recombines TRBV4-2 with TRBJ1-2; a possible D gene is TRBD1 (6 bases). CDR1 and CDR2 (germline): LGHNA, YNFKEQ. This CDR3 has 12 amino acids. Trimming cost V 6 bases and J 8 bases, with 13 bases left between them. CDR3 amino acids: CASRRQGTGYTF. Here the CDR3 DNA reads TGTGCCAGCAGAAGGCAGGGGACCGGCTACACCTTC.

In this sample, this clone turned up a few times. This chain connects TRBV19 to TRBJ1-5; a possible D gene is TRBD1 (6 bases). Germline CDR1 and CDR2: LNHDA and SQIVND (reference sequence). Trimming took 0 bases from V and 7 from J, leaving 13 bases between them. This CDR3 is 15 amino acids long. The CDR3 DNA is TGTGCCAGTAGTATAGAGGGCGGGGGGGCCCAGCCCCAGCATTTT. Translated, it gives CASSIEGGGAQPQHF. Drawing the rest from reference TRBV19 and TRBJ1-5, the complete variable domain is DGGITQSPKYLFRKEGQNVTLSCEQNLNHDAMYWYRQDPGQGLRLIYYSQIVNDFQKGDIAEGYSVSREKKESFPLTVTSAQKNPTAFYLCASSIEGGGAQPQHFGDGTRLSIL.

The chain combines TRBV6-6 with TRBJ2-7; maybe TRBD1 (6 bases). The CDR3 has 14 amino acids. Trimming stripped 6 bases from V and 4 bases from J, with 16 bases between. Germline lookup yields CDR1 MNHNY and CDR2 SVGAGI (reference sequence). CDR3 nucleotide sequence: TGTGCCAGCAGCCTATACGGGACAAAGTACGAGCAGTACTTC. As protein: CASSLYGTKYEQYF.

This chain uses TRBV19 with TRBJ2-1; 8 bases map to TRBD2. The V gene's germline CDR1 is LNHDA and CDR2 SQIVND (reference sequence). The CDR3 consists of 15 residues. V shed 3 bases and J 10 bases; nucleotides not matched to a gene: 11. CDR3 DNA sequence: TGTGCCAGTAGTATTAGCCCAAGCGGGAGTGTAGAGCAGTTCTTC. Protein: CASSISPSGSVEQFF.

The chain links TRBV7-9 to TRBJ1-2; 8 bases are shared with TRBD1. The junction had 8 bases not matched to a gene; V was cut back by 4 bases and J by 4 bases. Germline values: CDR1 SEHNR, CDR2 FQNEAQ (reference sequence). The length of the CDR3 is 15 residues. CDR3 nucleotide sequence: TGTGCCAGCAGCTCCCAGGGGGCGTTATTCTATGGCTACACCTTC. Translating gives CASSSQGALFYGYTF.

The rearrangement joins TRBV5-5 to TRBJ2-1; tentatively, D is TRBD2 (5 bases). Germline CDR1 is SGHKS and CDR2 is YYEKEE (reference sequence). The CDR3 covers 15 residues. V was trimmed by 0 bases and J by 8 bases, leaving 15 bases between them. The CDR3 DNA sequence: TGTGCCAGCAGCTTGGGGCCGGGAACGATGGATGAGCAGTTCTTC. Translated, it gives CASSLGPGTMDEQFF.

The chain carries TRBV7-8 and TRBJ2-7, with D possibly TRBD2 on 5 matching bases. The CDR3 is 15 residues long. The V gene's germline CDR1 is SGHVS and CDR2 FQNEAQ. V was pared by 3 bases and J by 2 bases, with 14 bases between. In DNA, the CDR3 is TGTGCCAGCAGCTTCGCCCTAGGAGGCCCCTACGAGCAGTACTTC. Protein sequence: CASSFALGGPYEQYF.